Listed below are T cell receptor beta chains from one sample, sequenced in a study of somatic mutations in cytotoxic T cells in rheumatoid arthritis. Here immunoSEQ multiplex PCR was the method, and the copy in TCRdb shows in-frame clones only, minus some. The table has 13,000 or so clones, over 65% seen once. Sequencing used CD8+ T cells sorted from blood. The origin of the receptors is an adult with rheumatoid arthritis. Each CDR3 is given with its conserved first and last residue. The order of the fields is J gene, clone size, D gene, CDR3 length, V gene, CDR3 DNA, CDR3 protein. The D gene is left open where the match is weak. A clone size is listed for some rows: how often the clone was seen (once, few, many), or a class if it is expanded.

j_call: TRBJ2-7; clone_size: -; d_call: -; cdr3_length: 11; v_call: TRBV7-9; cdr3_nt: TGTGCCAGCAGCTCGAACTACGAGCAGTACTTC; cdr3_aa: CASSSNYEQYF
j_call: TRBJ2-7; clone_size: few; d_call: -; cdr3_length: 13; v_call: TRBV27; cdr3_nt: TGTGCCAGCAGCCAGGGTAGCTCCTACGAGCAGTACTTC; cdr3_aa: CASSQGSSYEQYF
j_call: TRBJ1-4; clone_size: -; d_call: TRBD1; cdr3_length: 15; v_call: TRBV19; cdr3_nt: TGTGCCAGTAGTGGGACAGGGGGAACTAATGAAAAACTGTTTTTT; cdr3_aa: CASSGTGGTNEKLFF
j_call: TRBJ2-1; clone_size: -; d_call: TRBD2; cdr3_length: 17; v_call: TRBV28; cdr3_nt: TGTGCCAGCAGTACGCCATTCCCCCGGGGGGCCTACAATGAGCAGTTCTTC; cdr3_aa: CASSTPFPRGAYNEQFF
j_call: TRBJ1-1; clone_size: -; d_call: -; cdr3_length: 13; v_call: TRBV4-1; cdr3_nt: TGCGCCAGCAGCCAAGAGGTCTCCACTGAAGCTTTCTTT; cdr3_aa: CASSQEVSTEAFF
j_call: TRBJ1-1; clone_size: -; d_call: TRBD1; cdr3_length: 17; v_call: TRBV4-2; cdr3_nt: TGTGCCAGCAGCCAAGATTTAGGGACAGGAGGAGGAACTGAAGCTTTCTTT; cdr3_aa: CASSQDLGTGGGTEAFF
j_call: TRBJ1-1; clone_size: few; d_call: -; cdr3_length: 14; v_call: TRBV6-5; cdr3_nt: TGTGCCAGCAGTTACTCCGGGGCGAACACTGAAGCTTTCTTT; cdr3_aa: CASSYSGANTEAFF
j_call: TRBJ1-1; clone_size: few; d_call: TRBD1; cdr3_length: 12; v_call: TRBV28; cdr3_nt: TGTGCCATCAGGACAGGGACCACTGAAGCTTTCTTT; cdr3_aa: CAIRTGTTEAFF
j_call: TRBJ1-1; clone_size: -; d_call: TRBD1; cdr3_length: 14; v_call: TRBV7-9; cdr3_nt: TGTGCCAGCAGCGCCAGGGGGCTAGGGACTGAAGCTTTCTTT; cdr3_aa: CASSARGLGTEAFF
j_call: TRBJ2-7; clone_size: -; d_call: TRBD1; cdr3_length: 14; v_call: TRBV29-1; cdr3_nt: TGCAGACTTGGGACAGGCCTGAGCTCCTACGAGCAGTACTTC; cdr3_aa: CRLGTGLSSYEQYF
j_call: TRBJ2-5; clone_size: -; d_call: TRBD1; cdr3_length: 15; v_call: TRBV19; cdr3_nt: TGTGCCAGTAGTATCGCCGGGACAGACCAAGAGACCCAGTACTTC; cdr3_aa: CASSIAGTDQETQYF
j_call: TRBJ1-5; clone_size: -; d_call: TRBD1; cdr3_length: 14; v_call: TRBV2; cdr3_nt: TGTGCCAGCAGTGAGAACAGGGGGTATCAGCCCCAGCATTTT; cdr3_aa: CASSENRGYQPQHF
j_call: TRBJ2-7; clone_size: -; d_call: -; cdr3_length: 12; v_call: TRBV7-9; cdr3_nt: TGTGCCAGCAGCTTACGAAGCTACGAGCAGTACTTC; cdr3_aa: CASSLRSYEQYF
j_call: TRBJ1-2; clone_size: -; d_call: TRBD1; cdr3_length: 15; v_call: TRBV9; cdr3_nt: TGTGCCAGCAGCGTAGGGGCAGGGACAGTCTATGGCTACACCTTC; cdr3_aa: CASSVGAGTVYGYTF
j_call: TRBJ1-2; clone_size: -; d_call: -; cdr3_length: 13; v_call: TRBV19; cdr3_nt: TGTGCCAGTAGTAGCACAGAGAACTATGGCTACACCTTC; cdr3_aa: CASSSTENYGYTF
j_call: TRBJ2-7; clone_size: -; d_call: -; cdr3_length: 14; v_call: TRBV19; cdr3_nt: TGTGCCAGTAGTATGACCCAGGGAGCCTACGAGCAGTACTTC; cdr3_aa: CASSMTQGAYEQYF
j_call: TRBJ1-1; clone_size: once; d_call: -; cdr3_length: 14; v_call: TRBV7-8; cdr3_nt: TGTGCCAGCAGCTCCTGGGCGCTGAACACTGAAGCTTTCTTT; cdr3_aa: CASSSWALNTEAFF
j_call: TRBJ2-2; clone_size: -; d_call: -; cdr3_length: 13; v_call: TRBV9; cdr3_nt: TGTGCCAGCAGCGGGGCCTCGGGTTTGGAGCTGTTTTTT; cdr3_aa: CASSGASGLELFF
j_call: TRBJ2-7; clone_size: -; d_call: -; cdr3_length: 16; v_call: TRBV4-1; cdr3_nt: TGCGCCAGCAGCCAAGAAACGTCGGAGGGTTTCGACGAGCAGTACTTC; cdr3_aa: CASSQETSEGFDEQYF
j_call: TRBJ1-6; clone_size: -; d_call: -; cdr3_length: 17; v_call: TRBV28; cdr3_nt: TGTGCCAGCAGTTTGGCTCCAGGGAACTCCTATAATTCACCCCTCCACTTT; cdr3_aa: CASSLAPGNSYNSPLHF
j_call: TRBJ1-5; clone_size: -; d_call: -; cdr3_length: 14; v_call: TRBV15; cdr3_nt: TGTGCCACCAGCCCCGACAGGAGCAATCAGCCCCAGCATTTT; cdr3_aa: CATSPDRSNQPQHF
j_call: TRBJ2-5; clone_size: -; d_call: -; cdr3_length: 13; v_call: TRBV2; cdr3_nt: TGTGCCAGCAGTGAACAGAGAAAAGAGACCCAGTACTTC; cdr3_aa: CASSEQRKETQYF
j_call: TRBJ2-7; clone_size: -; d_call: TRBD1; cdr3_length: 16; v_call: TRBV28; cdr3_nt: TGTGCCAGCAGTTTCCGGGACAGGGGACACTCCTACGAGCAGTACTTC; cdr3_aa: CASSFRDRGHSYEQYF
j_call: TRBJ1-2; clone_size: -; d_call: -; cdr3_length: 11; v_call: TRBV21-1; cdr3_nt: TGTGCCAGCAGGTCGGGGCAGATGGGTACCTTC; cdr3_aa: CASRSGQMGTF
j_call: TRBJ2-7; clone_size: -; d_call: TRBD1; cdr3_length: 16; v_call: TRBV2; cdr3_nt: TGTGCCAGCAGTGAAGCGCTTGTGACAGGGGGTGTCGAGCAGTACTTC; cdr3_aa: CASSEALVTGGVEQYF
j_call: TRBJ2-7; clone_size: -; d_call: -; cdr3_length: 14; v_call: TRBV10-3; cdr3_nt: TGTGCCATCGTTAAGGATGAAATCCCCTACGAGCAGTACTTC; cdr3_aa: CAIVKDEIPYEQYF
j_call: TRBJ2-2; clone_size: -; d_call: TRBD1; cdr3_length: 14; v_call: TRBV29-1; cdr3_nt: TGCAGCGAAGAAGAGGACAGGGGCACCGGGGAGCTGTTTTTT; cdr3_aa: CSEEEDRGTGELFF
j_call: TRBJ2-7; clone_size: once; d_call: -; cdr3_length: 11; v_call: TRBV6-5; cdr3_nt: TGTGCCAGCGGGGAAGGGGACGAGCAGTACTTC; cdr3_aa: CASGEGDEQYF
j_call: TRBJ2-7; clone_size: -; d_call: TRBD1; cdr3_length: 14; v_call: TRBV7-9; cdr3_nt: TGTGCCAGCAGCGCCCCCGGGACAGCCTACGAGCAGTACTTC; cdr3_aa: CASSAPGTAYEQYF
j_call: TRBJ2-7; clone_size: few; d_call: TRBD1; cdr3_length: 16; v_call: TRBV7-9; cdr3_nt: TGTGCCAGCAGCTCGGTGACGAGGGACAGTTCCTACGAGCAGTACTTC; cdr3_aa: CASSSVTRDSSYEQYF
j_call: TRBJ2-2; clone_size: few; d_call: TRBD1; cdr3_length: 16; v_call: TRBV7-6; cdr3_nt: TGTGCCAGCAGCCGTCGGACAGGGGCAAACACCGGGGAGCTGTTTTTT; cdr3_aa: CASSRRTGANTGELFF
j_call: TRBJ1-6; clone_size: once; d_call: -; cdr3_length: 17; v_call: TRBV9; cdr3_nt: TGTGCCAGCAGCGTAGGGCAGGTGCTATCCTATAATTCACCCCTCCACTTT; cdr3_aa: CASSVGQVLSYNSPLHF
j_call: TRBJ1-2; clone_size: -; d_call: TRBD1; cdr3_length: 15; v_call: TRBV7-9; cdr3_nt: TGTGCCAGCAGCTGGGGACAGGGGACTAACTATGGCTACACCTTC; cdr3_aa: CASSWGQGTNYGYTF
j_call: TRBJ1-1; clone_size: -; d_call: -; cdr3_length: 15; v_call: TRBV6-1; cdr3_nt: TGTGCCAGCAGTGAGTTTAATGGGGAGAACACTGAAGCTTTCTTT; cdr3_aa: CASSEFNGENTEAFF
j_call: TRBJ2-5; clone_size: few; d_call: TRBD2; cdr3_length: 16; v_call: TRBV2; cdr3_nt: TGTGCCAGCAGTGAAGTAGCGGGACGGATCCAAGAGACCCAGTACTTC; cdr3_aa: CASSEVAGRIQETQYF
j_call: TRBJ1-5; clone_size: -; d_call: -; cdr3_length: 14; v_call: TRBV6-5; cdr3_nt: TGTGCCAGCAGAAAAGTCCCACAAGCTCAGCCCCAGCATTTT; cdr3_aa: CASRKVPQAQPQHF
j_call: TRBJ2-7; clone_size: -; d_call: -; cdr3_length: 13; v_call: TRBV11-2; cdr3_nt: TGTGCCAGCAGCGCGGGACTCCCCGAGGAGCAGTACTTC; cdr3_aa: CASSAGLPEEQYF
j_call: TRBJ2-3; clone_size: -; d_call: -; cdr3_length: 18; v_call: TRBV5-8; cdr3_nt: TGTGCCAGCAGCTTGGGGGCCCGGGCACTGACTAGCACAGATACGCAGTATTTT; cdr3_aa: CASSLGARALTSTDTQYF
j_call: TRBJ2-1; clone_size: -; d_call: TRBD1; cdr3_length: 16; v_call: TRBV6-5; cdr3_nt: TGTGCCAGCAGTTCGTCCCTTGACAGGGCCTACAATGAGCAGTTCTTC; cdr3_aa: CASSSSLDRAYNEQFF
j_call: TRBJ1-4; clone_size: -; d_call: -; cdr3_length: 13; v_call: TRBV5-6; cdr3_nt: TGTGCCAGCAGCTTGGGACGGTTCAGGGAACTGTTTTTT; cdr3_aa: CASSLGRFRELFF
j_call: TRBJ2-7; clone_size: -; d_call: TRBD1; cdr3_length: 15; v_call: TRBV5-4; cdr3_nt: TGTGCCAGCAGCGACAAGGGACAGGGGGCTTACGAGCAGTACTTC; cdr3_aa: CASSDKGQGAYEQYF
j_call: TRBJ2-5; clone_size: -; d_call: TRBD1; cdr3_length: 14; v_call: TRBV28; cdr3_nt: TGTGCCAGCAGTTTATTCGGGACAGGGGAGACCCAGTACTTC; cdr3_aa: CASSLFGTGETQYF
j_call: TRBJ2-3; clone_size: -; d_call: -; cdr3_length: 14; v_call: TRBV6-5; cdr3_nt: TGTGCCAGCAGTTACTCGAGGGGCACAGATACGCAGTATTTT; cdr3_aa: CASSYSRGTDTQYF
j_call: TRBJ2-7; clone_size: few; d_call: TRBD2; cdr3_length: 13; v_call: TRBV6-1; cdr3_nt: TGTGCCAGCAGCGGGGGGGCTTGGTACGAGCAGTACTTC; cdr3_aa: CASSGGAWYEQYF